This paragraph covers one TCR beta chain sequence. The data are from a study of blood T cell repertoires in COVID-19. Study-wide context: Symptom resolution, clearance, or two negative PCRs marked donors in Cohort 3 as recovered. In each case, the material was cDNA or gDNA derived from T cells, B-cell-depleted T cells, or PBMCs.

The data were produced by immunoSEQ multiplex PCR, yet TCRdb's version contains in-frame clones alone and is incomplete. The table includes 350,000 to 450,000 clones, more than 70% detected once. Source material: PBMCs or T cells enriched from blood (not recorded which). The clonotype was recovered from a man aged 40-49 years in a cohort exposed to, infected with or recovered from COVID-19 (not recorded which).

The CDR3 is CASSLQGSETQYF. CDR3 nucleotides: TGCGCCAGCAGCCTACAGGGTAGCGAGACCCAGTACTTC. V gene TRBV10-2 combines with J gene TRBJ2-5, with D perhaps TRBD1 (6 bases). V was trimmed by 6 bases and J by 5 bases, leaving 13 bases between them. Per the germline V gene, CDR1 is WSHSY and CDR2 is SAAADI. The CDR3 loop spans 13 amino acids.